Below, one TCR beta chain is given with its context. Original methodology: For nucleated cells, counts were estimated from reference gene primer amplification. Method: immunoSEQ multiplex PCR; TCRdb's copy keeps in-frame clones and lacks some. V and J calls and clone size follow that table, whereas D and trimming were derived from the DNA. The sample has 200,000 to 250,000 clones; about 91% are singletons. This sample was taken from a study of blood T cell repertoires in COVID-19. Study as a whole: From the United States, Italy and Spain came samples of acute and convalescent COVID-19. T cells, B-cell-depleted T cells, or PBMCs supplied cDNA or gDNA.

The sequence was obtained from a man aged 30 to 39 with acute or convalescent COVID-19. The specimen was peripheral blood.

This CDR3 is CASRTQGGTSTDTQYF. The CDR3 nucleotides read TGTGCCAGCAGGACCCAGGGGGGAACTAGCACAGATACGCAGTATTTT. The chain carries TRBV7-2 and TRBJ2-3; D perhaps matches TRBD1 (7 bases). V lost 6 bases, J lost 0 bases, and 16 bases lay in between. This CDR3 has 16 amino acids. Germline V CDR1 and CDR2: SGHTA, FQGNSA.